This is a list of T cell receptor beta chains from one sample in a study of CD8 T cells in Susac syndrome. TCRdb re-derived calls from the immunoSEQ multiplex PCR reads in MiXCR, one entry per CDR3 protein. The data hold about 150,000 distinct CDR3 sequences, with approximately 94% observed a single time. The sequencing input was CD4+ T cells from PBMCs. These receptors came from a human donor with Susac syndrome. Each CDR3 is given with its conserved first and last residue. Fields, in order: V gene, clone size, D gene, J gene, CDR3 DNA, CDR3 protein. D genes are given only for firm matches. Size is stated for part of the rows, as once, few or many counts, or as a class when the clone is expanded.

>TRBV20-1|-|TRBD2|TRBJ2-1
TGCAGTGCTAGGGAGCGGGGGAAGCAGTTCTTC
CSARERGKQFF
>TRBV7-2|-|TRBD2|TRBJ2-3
TGTGCCAGCAGCTCCCGGACTAGCCCTGATACGCAGTATTTT
CASSSRTSPDTQYF
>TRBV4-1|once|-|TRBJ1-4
TGCGCCAGCAGCCGGGAGGGCGCGGGGAGGCTGTTTTTT
CASSREGAGRLFF
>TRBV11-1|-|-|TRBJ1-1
TGTGCCAGCAGCCCCCGCGGGCAGAGGACTGAAGCTTTCTTT
CASSPRGQRTEAFF
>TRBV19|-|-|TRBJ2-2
TGTGCCAGTAGTTGGGACGGCACCGGGGAGCTGTTTTTT
CASSWDGTGELFF
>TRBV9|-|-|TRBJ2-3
TGTGCCAGCAGCGTAGGGCTAGCCGACACAGATACGCAGTATTTT
CASSVGLADTDTQYF
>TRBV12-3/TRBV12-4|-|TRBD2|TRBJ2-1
TGTGCCAGCAGTTTAAGGAGCGGGAGTTTTGCTGAGCAGTTCTTC
CASSLRSGSFAEQFF
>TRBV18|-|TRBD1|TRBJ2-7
TGTGCCAGCTCACCACCTATGGGACAGGGGGCGATCGAGCAGTACTTC
CASSPPMGQGAIEQYF
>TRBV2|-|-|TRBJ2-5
TGTGCCAGCAGTGGGCAGGCGGAGACCCAGTACTTC
CASSGQAETQYF
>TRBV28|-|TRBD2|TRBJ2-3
TGTGCCAGCAGTCTGATTCTGTCGGTAGCGGGAGGAACCACAGATACGCAGTATTTT
CASSLILSVAGGTTDTQYF
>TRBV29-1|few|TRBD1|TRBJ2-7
TGCAGCGTTCGATCCCCCCAGGGGGCAGGGATCCCCTACGAGCAGTACTTC
CSVRSPQGAGIPYEQYF
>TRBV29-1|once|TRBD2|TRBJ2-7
TGCAGCGTTGTTCTAGCGGAGTCGCAGTACTTC
CSVVLAESQYF